The clone carrying this T cell receptor (beta chain) appeared a single time. Sequencing used immunoSEQ multiplex PCR; TCRdb keeps in-frame clones, though not all of them. The top ten hold 6.5% to 7.5% of the sample, which has some 80,000 clones, around 86% seen once. With V trimmed by 4 bases and J by 9 bases, 22 bases remained unmatched. This CDR3 region has 20 residues. Per the germline V gene, CDR1 is LNHNV and CDR2 is YYDKDF (reference sequence). This specimen belongs to a study of OX40 agonist ivuxolimab in advanced cancers. The clonotype originates from an adult with an advanced solid tumor such as melanoma, head and neck, liver or kidney cancer. The specimen comprised CD4+ or CD8+ T cells sorted from blood, sampled in a trial of the OX40 agonist ivuxolimab. The rearrangement joins TRBV15 to TRBJ2-7; TRBD2 matches 15 bases. In DNA form, the CDR3 reads TGTGCCACCAGCAACCCGCTGGCGGGACTAGCGGGAGGTACTCTACGTGGGCAGTACTTC. This sequence encodes CATSNPLAGLAGGTLRGQYF.